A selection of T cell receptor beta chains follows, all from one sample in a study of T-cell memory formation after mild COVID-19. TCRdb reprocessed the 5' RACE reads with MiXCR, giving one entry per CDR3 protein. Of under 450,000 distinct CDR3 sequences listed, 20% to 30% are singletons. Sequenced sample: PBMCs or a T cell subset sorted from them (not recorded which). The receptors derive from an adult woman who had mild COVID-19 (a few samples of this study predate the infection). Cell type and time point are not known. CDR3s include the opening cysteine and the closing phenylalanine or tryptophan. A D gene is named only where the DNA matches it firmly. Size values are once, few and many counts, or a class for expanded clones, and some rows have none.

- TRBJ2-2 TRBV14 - CASSQLGGPNTGELFF TGTGCCAGCAGCCAGCTAGGAGGTCCAAACACCGGGGAGCTGTTTTTT
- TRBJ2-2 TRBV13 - CASSPRLNTGELFF TGTGCCAGCAGCCCCAGACTGAACACCGGGGAGCTGTTTTTT
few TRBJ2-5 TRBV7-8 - CASSLAFRQETQYF TGTGCCAGCAGCTTAGCTTTCCGGCAAGAGACCCAGTACTTC
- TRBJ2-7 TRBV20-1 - CSASGRSSYEQYF TGCAGTGCTAGCGGCCGTAGCTCCTACGAGCAGTACTTC
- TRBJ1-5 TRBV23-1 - CASSQSKGYQPQHF TGCGCCAGCAGTCAATCGAAAGGATATCAGCCCCAGCATTTT
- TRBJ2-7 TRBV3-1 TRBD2 CASSQYGTSGRSVAYEQYF TGTGCCAGCAGCCAATATGGGACTAGCGGGCGGTCAGTAGCCTACGAGCAGTACTTC
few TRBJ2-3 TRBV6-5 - CASSRRGEHADTQYF TGTGCCAGCAGCCGGCGGGGCGAGCATGCAGATACGCAGTATTTT
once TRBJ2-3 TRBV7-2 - CASSAWTADTQYF TGTGCCAGCAGCGCCTGGACCGCAGATACGCAGTATTTT
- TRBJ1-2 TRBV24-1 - CATSGAGNYGYTF TGTGCCACCAGTGGGGCCGGGAACTATGGCTACACCTTC
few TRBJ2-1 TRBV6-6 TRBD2 CASSYEGLAGGPGYNEQFF TGTGCCAGCAGTTACGAGGGACTAGCGGGAGGGCCGGGGTACAATGAGCAGTTCTTC